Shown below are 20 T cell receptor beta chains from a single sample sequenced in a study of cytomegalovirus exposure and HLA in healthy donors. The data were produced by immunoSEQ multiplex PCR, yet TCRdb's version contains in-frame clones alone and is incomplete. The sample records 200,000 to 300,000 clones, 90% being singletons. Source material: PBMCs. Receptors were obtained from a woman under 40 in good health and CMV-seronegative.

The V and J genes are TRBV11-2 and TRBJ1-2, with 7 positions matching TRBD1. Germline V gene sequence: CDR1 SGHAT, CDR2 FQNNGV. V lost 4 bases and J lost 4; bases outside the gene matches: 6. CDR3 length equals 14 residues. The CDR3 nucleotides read TGTGCCAGCAGCTCGACAGGGCCTCCCTATGGCTACACCTTC. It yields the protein CASSSTGPPYGYTF.

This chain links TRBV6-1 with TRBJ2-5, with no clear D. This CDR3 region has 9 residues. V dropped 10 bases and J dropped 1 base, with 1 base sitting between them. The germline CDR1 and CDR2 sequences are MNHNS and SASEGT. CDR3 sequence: CATQETQYF. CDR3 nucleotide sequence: TGTGCCACCCAAGAGACCCAGTACTTC.

CDR3 in DNA: TGTGCCAGCAGCTTAGCGACAGGCCATGAGCAGTTCTTC. Translating it yields CASSLATGHEQFF. V and J are TRBV7-6 and TRBJ2-1; D perhaps matches TRBD1 (6 bases). The CDR3 contains 13 residues. CDR1 SGHVS and CDR2 FNYEAQ come from the germline V gene. The V gene lost 0 bases and the J gene lost 8 bases, with 8 bases spanning the gap.

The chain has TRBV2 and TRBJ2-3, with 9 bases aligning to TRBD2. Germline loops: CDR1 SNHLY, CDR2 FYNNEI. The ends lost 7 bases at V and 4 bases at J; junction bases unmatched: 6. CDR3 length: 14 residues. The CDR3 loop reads CASKLAGEADTQYF. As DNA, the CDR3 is TGTGCCAGCAAGTTAGCGGGAGAGGCAGATACGCAGTATTTT.

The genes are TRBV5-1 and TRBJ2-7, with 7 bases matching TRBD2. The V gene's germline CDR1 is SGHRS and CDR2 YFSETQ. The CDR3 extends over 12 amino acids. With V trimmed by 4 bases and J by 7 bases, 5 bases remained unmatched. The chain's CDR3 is CASSLGAGEQYF. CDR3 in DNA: TGCGCCAGCAGCCTTGGAGCGGGGGAGCAGTACTTC.

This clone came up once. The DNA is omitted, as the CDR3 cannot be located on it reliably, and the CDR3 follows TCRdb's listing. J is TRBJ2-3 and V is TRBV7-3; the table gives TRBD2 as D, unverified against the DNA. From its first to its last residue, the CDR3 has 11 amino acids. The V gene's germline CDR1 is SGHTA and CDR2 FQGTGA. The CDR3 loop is CASSSSDTQYF.

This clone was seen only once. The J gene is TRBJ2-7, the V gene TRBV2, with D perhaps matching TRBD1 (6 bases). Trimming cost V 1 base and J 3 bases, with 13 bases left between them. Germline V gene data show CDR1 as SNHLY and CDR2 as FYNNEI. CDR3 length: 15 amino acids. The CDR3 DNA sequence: TGTGCCAGCAGTGAAGGGGACACCCTAGACTACGAGCAGTACTTC. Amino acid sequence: CASSEGDTLDYEQYF.

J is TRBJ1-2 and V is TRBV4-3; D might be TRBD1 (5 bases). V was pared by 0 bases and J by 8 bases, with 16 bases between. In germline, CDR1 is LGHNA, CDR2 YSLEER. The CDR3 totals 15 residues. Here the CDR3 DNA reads TGCGCCAGCAGCCAAGATCATGTGACAGCACGCGGCTACACCTTC. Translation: CASSQDHVTARGYTF.

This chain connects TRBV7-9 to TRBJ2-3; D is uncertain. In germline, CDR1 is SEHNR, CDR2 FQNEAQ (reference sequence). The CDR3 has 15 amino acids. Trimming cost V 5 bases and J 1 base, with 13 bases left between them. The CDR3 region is CASSPLPSGTDTQYF. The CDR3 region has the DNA TGTGCCAGCAGCCCCCTTCCATCGGGCACAGATACGCAGTATTTT.

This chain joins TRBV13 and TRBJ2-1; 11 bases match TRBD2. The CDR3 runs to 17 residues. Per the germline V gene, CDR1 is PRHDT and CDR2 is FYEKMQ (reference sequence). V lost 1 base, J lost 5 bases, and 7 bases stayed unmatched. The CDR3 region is CASSLEALAGANNEQFF. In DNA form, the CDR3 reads TGTGCCAGCAGCTTAGAAGCACTAGCGGGGGCTAACAATGAGCAGTTCTTC.

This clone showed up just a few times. CDR3 in amino acids: CASSIEDSYEQYF. CDR3 bases: TGTGCCAGTAGTATCGAAGACTCCTACGAGCAGTACTTC. J is TRBJ2-7 and V is TRBV19, with no clear D. This CDR3 region has 13 residues. The germline CDR1 and CDR2 sequences are LNHDA and SQIVND (reference sequence). The V end lost 3 bases, the J end lost 0 bases, and 6 bases lay between the germline ends.

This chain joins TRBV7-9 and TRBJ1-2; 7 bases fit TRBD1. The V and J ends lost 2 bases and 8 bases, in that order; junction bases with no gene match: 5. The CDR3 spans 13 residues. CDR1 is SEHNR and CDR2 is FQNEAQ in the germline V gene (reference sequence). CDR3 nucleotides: TGTGCCAGCAGCTTAATGGGGACAGAGGGCTACACCTTC. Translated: CASSLMGTEGYTF. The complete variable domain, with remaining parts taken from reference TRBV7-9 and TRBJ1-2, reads DTGVSQNPRHKITKRGQNVTFRCDPISEHNRLYWYRQTLGQGPEFLTYFQNEAQLEKSRLLSDRFSAERPKGSFSTLEIQRTEQGDSAMYLCASSLMGTEGYTFGSGTRLTVV.

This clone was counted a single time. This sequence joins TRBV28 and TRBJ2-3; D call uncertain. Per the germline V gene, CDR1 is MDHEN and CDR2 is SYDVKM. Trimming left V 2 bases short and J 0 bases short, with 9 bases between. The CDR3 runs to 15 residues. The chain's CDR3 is CASSLVSTSTDTQYF. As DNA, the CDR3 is TGTGCCAGCAGTTTAGTCAGTACTAGCACAGATACGCAGTATTTT.

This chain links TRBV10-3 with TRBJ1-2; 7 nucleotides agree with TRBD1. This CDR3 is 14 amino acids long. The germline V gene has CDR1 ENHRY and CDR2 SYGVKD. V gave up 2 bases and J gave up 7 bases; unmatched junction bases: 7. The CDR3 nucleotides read TGTGCCATCAGTGAGCAGACAGGGAGGGGTGGCTACACCTTC. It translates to CAISEQTGRGGYTF.

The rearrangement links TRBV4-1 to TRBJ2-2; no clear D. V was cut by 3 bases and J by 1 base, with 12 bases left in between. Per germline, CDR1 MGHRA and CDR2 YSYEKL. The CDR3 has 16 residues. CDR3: CASSHLGEENTGELFF. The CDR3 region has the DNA TGCGCCAGCAGCCACCTGGGTGAGGAGAACACCGGGGAGCTGTTTTTT.

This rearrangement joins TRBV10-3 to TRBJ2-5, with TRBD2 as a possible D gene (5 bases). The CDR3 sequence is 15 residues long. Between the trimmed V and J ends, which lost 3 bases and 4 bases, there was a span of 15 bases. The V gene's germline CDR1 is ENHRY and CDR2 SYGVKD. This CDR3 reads CAISDGPSGRETQYF. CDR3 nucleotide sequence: TGTGCCATCAGTGATGGGCCCTCGGGGAGAGAGACCCAGTACTTC.

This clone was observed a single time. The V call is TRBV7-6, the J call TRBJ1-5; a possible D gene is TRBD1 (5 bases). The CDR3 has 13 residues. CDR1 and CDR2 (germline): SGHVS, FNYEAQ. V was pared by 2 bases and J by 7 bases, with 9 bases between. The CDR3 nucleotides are TGTGCCAGCAGCTTACAGGGAGGCCAGCCCCAGCATTTT. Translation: CASSLQGGQPQHF.

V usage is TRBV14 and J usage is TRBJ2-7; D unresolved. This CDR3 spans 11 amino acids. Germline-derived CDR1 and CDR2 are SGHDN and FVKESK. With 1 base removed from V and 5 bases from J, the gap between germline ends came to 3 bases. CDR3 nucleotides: TGTGCCAGCAGCCAAGTAGACGAGCAGTACTTC. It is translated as CASSQVDEQYF.

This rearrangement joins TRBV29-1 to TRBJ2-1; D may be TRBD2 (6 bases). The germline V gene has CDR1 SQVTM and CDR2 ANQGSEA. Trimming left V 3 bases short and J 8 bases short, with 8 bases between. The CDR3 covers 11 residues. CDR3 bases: TGCAGCGTTGATTGGGGGGATGAGCAGTTCTTC. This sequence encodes CSVDWGDEQFF.

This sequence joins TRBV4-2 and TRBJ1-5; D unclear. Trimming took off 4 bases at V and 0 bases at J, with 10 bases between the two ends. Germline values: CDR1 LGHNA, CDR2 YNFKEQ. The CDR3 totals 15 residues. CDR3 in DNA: TGTGCCAGCAGCCCCATCGGGGATAGCAATCAGCCCCAGCATTTT. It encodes CASSPIGDSNQPQHF.